Below are 7 T cell receptor beta chains sequenced from a single sample in a study of blood T cell repertoires in COVID-19 (TCRdb year 2020). The library was prepared using the immunoSEQ multiplex PCR assay. The table comes from immuneACCESS by way of TCRdb, which keeps in-frame sequences with V and J called. Part of the clones is missing from these tables; in studies checked, under half for an unresolved V gene and the rest for unknown reasons. The table for this sample lists some 40,000 clones; roughly 77% of them were counted only once. The leading ten clones occupy 30% to 40% of the sample. The sequenced sample was peripheral blood. The origin of the receptors is a man older than 75 with active or convalescent COVID-19.

This rearrangement joins TRBV7-2 to TRBJ2-1; 8 bases fit TRBD1. The CDR3 extends over 17 amino acids. After removal of 1 base from V and 0 bases from J, the junction contained 5 bases not matched to a gene. Germline lookup yields CDR1 SGHTA and CDR2 FQGNSA. CDR3 amino acids: CASSLVETGGSYNEQFF. The CDR3 DNA is TGTGCCAGCAGCTTAGTGGAAACAGGGGGCTCCTACAATGAGCAGTTCTTC.

In this sample, this clone turned up once. This rearrangement joins TRBV7-4 to TRBJ1-1, with a weak D call TRBD1 (6 bases). Germline CDR1 SGHVT, CDR2 SQSDAQ. Trimming removed 2 bases from V and 6 bases from J, with 10 bases in between. The CDR3 length is 13 residues. The CDR3 DNA sequence: TGTGCCAGCAGCTTATGCAGGGGCCCTGAAGCTTTCTTT. The encoded protein is CASSLCRGPEAFF.

This rearrangement joins TRBV5-1 to TRBJ2-5; 10 bases fit TRBD1. V trimming: 0 bases; J trimming: 5 bases; junction bases outside the gene matches: 4. The CDR3 runs to 15 residues. Germline-derived CDR1 and CDR2 are SGHRS and YFSETQ. Written as DNA, the CDR3 is TGCGCCAGCAGCTTGGGGGGACAGGGGTTGGAGACCCAGTACTTC. As protein: CASSLGGQGLETQYF.

This clone was counted a single time. The chain combines TRBV19 with TRBJ2-3; 8 nucleotides match TRBD2. The junction had 8 bases not matched to a gene; V was cut back by 3 bases and J by 3 bases. CDR1 is LNHDA, CDR2 SQIVND, per germline (reference sequence). This CDR3 has 16 residues. CDR3 DNA: TGTGCCAGTAGTATTCGGACTAGCCGTACAACAGATACGCAGTATTTT. Amino acid sequence: CASSIRTSRTTDTQYF.

Note on this clone: The junction departs from the called germline gene at one end, perhaps through a read error. The rearrangement links TRBV5-5 to TRBJ2-1; D unresolved. The CDR3 is 16 amino acids. Germline assignment: CDR1 SGHKS and CDR2 YYEKEE (reference sequence). The CDR3, as DNA: TGTGCCAGCAGCCTCGGATCGAGCCCGGCTTACAATGAGCGGTTCTTC. The encoded protein is CASSLGSSPAYNERFF.

This clone was observed many times. V usage is TRBV5-1 and J usage is TRBJ2-1, with D possibly TRBD2 on 5 matching bases. Trimming shortened V by 0 bases and J by 7 bases, and 8 bases separated the two germline ends. Germline V lookup: CDR1 SGHRS, CDR2 YFSETQ. This CDR3 has 13 amino acids. CDR3 in DNA: TGCGCCAGCAGCTTGGCCGGACTTAATGAGCAGTTCTTC. It translates to CASSLAGLNEQFF.

CDR3 residues: CAGGTVDNTIYF. The CDR3 nucleotides are TGTGCCGGCGGGACAGTGGACAACACCATATATTTT. The chain employs TRBV7-9 and TRBJ1-3; 7 nucleotides agree with TRBD1. The CDR3 extends over 12 amino acids. The V segment lost 11 bases and the J segment 7 bases; nucleotides outside the gene matches: 8. Germline V CDR1 and CDR2: SEHNR, FQNEAQ (reference sequence).